This T cell receptor (beta chain) was recovered during a study of blood T cell repertoires in COVID-19. In the study overall: Researchers got acute and convalescent COVID-19 samples from the United States, Italy and Spain. PBMCs, B-cell-depleted T cells, or T cells provided the cDNA or gDNA that made up the material.

Source study methods: Researchers report that nucleated cell counts were estimated from reference gene primer amplification. The table came from immunoSEQ multiplex PCR; TCRdb's copy has only in-frame clones and leaves some out. For V, J and clone size, that table is used; D and trimming come from the DNA. The table includes 75,000 to 80,000 clones, approximately 84% detected once. While infection was still active, Seattle patients were enrolled and then followed longitudinally. V was clipped by 0 bases and J by 0 bases; unmatched bases: 12. The CDR3 sequence is 19 residues long. CDR1 and CDR2 from the germline V gene are LGHNA and YNFKEQ.

This TCR came from a man in his 60s with COVID-19, enrolled during active disease. Sequencing input: peripheral blood. The chain recombines TRBV4-2 with TRBJ1-1; 8 bases fit TRBD1. CDR3 in amino acids: CASSQEWGGTGGMNTEAFF. The CDR3 bases are TGTGCCAGCAGCCAAGAGTGGGGGGGGACAGGCGGCATGAACACTGAAGCTTTCTTT.